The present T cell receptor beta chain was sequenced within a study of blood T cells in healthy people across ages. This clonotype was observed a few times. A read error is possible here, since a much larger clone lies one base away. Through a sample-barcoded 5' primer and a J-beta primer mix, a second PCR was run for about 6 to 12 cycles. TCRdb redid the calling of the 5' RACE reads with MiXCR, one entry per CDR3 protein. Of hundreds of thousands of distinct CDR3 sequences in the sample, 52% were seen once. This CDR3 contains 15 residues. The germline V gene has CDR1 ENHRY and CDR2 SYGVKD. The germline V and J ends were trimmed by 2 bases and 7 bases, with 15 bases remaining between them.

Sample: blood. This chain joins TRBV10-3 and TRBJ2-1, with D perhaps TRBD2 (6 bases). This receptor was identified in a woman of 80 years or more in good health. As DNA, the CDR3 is TGTGCCATCAGTGAGGCGGCTAGCGTCCTTAATGAGCAGTTCTTC. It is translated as CAISEAASVLNEQFF.